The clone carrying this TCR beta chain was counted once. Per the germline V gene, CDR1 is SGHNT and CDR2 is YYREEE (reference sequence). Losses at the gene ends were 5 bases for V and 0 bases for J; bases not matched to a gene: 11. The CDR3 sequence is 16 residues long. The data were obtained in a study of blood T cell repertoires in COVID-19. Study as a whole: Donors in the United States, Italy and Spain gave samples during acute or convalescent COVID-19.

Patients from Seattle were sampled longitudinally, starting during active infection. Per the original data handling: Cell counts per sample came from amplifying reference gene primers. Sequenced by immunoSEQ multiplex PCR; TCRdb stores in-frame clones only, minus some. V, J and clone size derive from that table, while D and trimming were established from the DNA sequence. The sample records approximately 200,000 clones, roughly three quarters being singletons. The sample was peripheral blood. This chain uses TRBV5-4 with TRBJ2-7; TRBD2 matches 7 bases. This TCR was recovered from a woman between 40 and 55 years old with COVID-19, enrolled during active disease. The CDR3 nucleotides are TGTGCCAGCAGGCCTGGATTCGGGGGGAGCTCCTACGAGCAGTACTTC. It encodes CASRPGFGGSSYEQYF.